The rows below give T cell receptor beta chains drawn from one sample of a study of vaccination and CD4 T cells after COVID-19. TCRdb itself ran the PCR reads through MiXCR, one entry per CDR3 protein. Here the sample spans 15,000 or so distinct CDR3 sequences, 48% being singletons. These receptors' antigens are unknown. The sample consisted of CD4+ T cells from blood, cultured in vitro. Source of these receptors: a human donor who had recovered from COVID-19. Both conserved end residues are trimmed from each CDR3. D genes are given only for firm matches.

CDR3aa	len	d_gene	v_gene	j_gene
AWSRGGRNQDEQF	13	-	TRBV30	TRBJ2-1
SAREFTGRESGNRY	14	-	TRBV20-1	TRBJ2-3
AVLRRATGEQY	11	-	TRBV27	TRBJ2-7
ASSFYGSNTGELF	13	-	TRBV11-2	TRBJ2-2
ASSSPGQGALRGTDTQY	17	TRBD1	TRBV27	TRBJ2-3
SVEDLGTSGGDTQY	14	TRBD2	TRBV29-1	TRBJ2-3
AWRGRDNYFYGYT	13	-	TRBV30	TRBJ1-2
ASMAPGNGVSGNTIY	15	-	TRBV6-1	TRBJ1-3
SAREIPGLAGGVSDTQY	17	TRBD2	TRBV20-1	TRBJ2-3
ATTKGTSGSEQQY	13	TRBD2	TRBV19	TRBJ2-7
ASSLASYTEAF	11	-	TRBV7-2	TRBJ1-1
ASSQVPAGTSGSYEQY	16	TRBD2	TRBV4-3	TRBJ2-7
ASSFYNEQF	9	-	TRBV27	TRBJ2-1
ASSSAWGARYNEQF	14	-	TRBV11-3	TRBJ2-1
ASSLPDYGYT	10	-	TRBV28	TRBJ1-2
ASSLGGSSSSYEQY	14	-	TRBV5-1	TRBJ2-7
ASSVTRDPFTDTQY	14	-	TRBV10-1	TRBJ2-3
SARGGFDEQF	10	-	TRBV20-1	TRBJ2-1
ASSPPQLYSNQPQH	14	-	TRBV6-1	TRBJ1-5
ASIAVRVNTEAF	12	-	TRBV6-1	TRBJ1-1
ASNAPGLRHHNEQF	14	-	TRBV6-1	TRBJ2-1
ARSFRAYGYT	10	-	TRBV7-2	TRBJ1-2
SYQRPNQPQH	10	-	TRBV20-1	TRBJ1-5
ASRFFGAGDYGYT	13	-	TRBV6-1	TRBJ1-2
ASRQTQATTGNSPLH	15	-	TRBV4-1	TRBJ1-6
ASSLGGSGNTEAF	13	-	TRBV5-1	TRBJ1-1
ASQPGGWSNQPQH	13	-	TRBV28	TRBJ1-5
SAVPSGGSSYNEQF	14	TRBD2	TRBV20-1	TRBJ2-1
ASGQAANTEAF	11	TRBD1	TRBV27	TRBJ1-1
ASSARTSGIGTGELF	15	TRBD2	TRBV7-2	TRBJ2-2
ASSLISSGRGEQY	13	TRBD2	TRBV7-2	TRBJ2-7
AISGVQGLNTEAF	13	TRBD1	TRBV10-3	TRBJ1-1
ASSPDSLNTEAF	12	-	TRBV18	TRBJ1-1
ASSSRGQVWNYGYT	14	-	TRBV21-1	TRBJ1-2
ASKGEWNQPQH	11	-	TRBV6-1	TRBJ1-5
AINFSGKGTEAF	12	-	TRBV10-3	TRBJ1-1
SAGGAPGTEAF	11	TRBD1	TRBV20-1	TRBJ1-1
ASSLGQGGTEAF	12	TRBD1	TRBV5-1	TRBJ1-1
AWTGTDTQY	9	-	TRBV30	TRBJ2-3
ASSYSSRVFIA	11	-	TRBV6-5	TRBJ1-2
ASIWGTEAF	9	-	TRBV2	TRBJ1-1
ASSLEAGEAF	10	-	TRBV5-1	TRBJ1-1
ASRYPPVETQY	11	-	TRBV27	TRBJ2-5
AITGLADTDTQY	12	TRBD2	TRBV10-2	TRBJ2-3
ASSLATGQGAGETQY	15	TRBD1	TRBV5-8	TRBJ2-5
ASSGLVRTQY	10	TRBD2	TRBV6-2/TRBV6-3	TRBJ2-5
ASSEEARGYNQPQH	14	-	TRBV2	TRBJ1-5